This T cell receptor beta chain was captured by sequencing in a study of T cells in tuberculosis. Overall study findings and caveats: Active tuberculosis alpha repertoires lay closer to GMM-specific TCRs than controls'.

Profiling relied on immunoSEQ multiplex PCR, and the TCRdb table lists in-frame clones only, not all of them. The data contain tens of thousands of clones, roughly 93% of them singletons. Tuberculin skin test and IGRA determined adolescents' latent tuberculosis status at entry. The CDR3 consists of 16 residues. The junction had 6 bases not matched to a gene; V was cut back by 5 bases and J by 2 bases. CDR1 and CDR2 from the germline V gene are LNHDA and SQIVND (reference sequence). As regards this clone: Antigen: not known.

The sequencing input was PBMCs. This clonotype was sampled from a donor aged 5 to 30 with latent tuberculosis or without tuberculosis infection. Some clones in this sample may be carry-over from other donors' samples. V usage is TRBV19 and J usage is TRBJ1-6; 7 bases fit TRBD1. CDR3 sequence: CASSPRQGTYNSPLHF. The CDR3 nucleotides read TGTGCCAGTAGTCCCCGACAGGGAACCTATAATTCACCCCTCCACTTT.